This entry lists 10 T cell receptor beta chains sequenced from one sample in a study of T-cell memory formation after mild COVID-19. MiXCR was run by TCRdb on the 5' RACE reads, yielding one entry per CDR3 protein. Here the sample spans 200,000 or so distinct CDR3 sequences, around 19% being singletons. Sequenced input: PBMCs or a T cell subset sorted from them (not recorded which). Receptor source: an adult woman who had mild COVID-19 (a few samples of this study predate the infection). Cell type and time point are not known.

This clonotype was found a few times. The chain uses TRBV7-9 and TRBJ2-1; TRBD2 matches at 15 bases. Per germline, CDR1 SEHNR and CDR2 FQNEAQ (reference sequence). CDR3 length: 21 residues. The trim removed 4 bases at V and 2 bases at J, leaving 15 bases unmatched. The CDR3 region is CASSSTIGTSGGSSPYNEQFF. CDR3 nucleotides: TGTGCCAGCAGCTCCACTATTGGGACTAGCGGGGGGTCATCCCCCTACAATGAGCAGTTCTTC.

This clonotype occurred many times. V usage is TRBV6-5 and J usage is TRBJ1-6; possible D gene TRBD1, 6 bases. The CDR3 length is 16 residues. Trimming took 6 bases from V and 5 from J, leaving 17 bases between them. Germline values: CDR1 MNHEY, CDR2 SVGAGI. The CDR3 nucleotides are TGTGCCAGCAGGACAGGAGGAGGGCGCGATAATTCACCCCTCCACTTT. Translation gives CASRTGGGRDNSPLHF.

The CDR3 coding sequence is TGTGCCAGCTCACCATCAGGGGGGGAGATATACGAGCAGTACTTC. Protein sequence: CASSPSGGEIYEQYF. This chain connects TRBV18 to TRBJ2-7; perhaps D is TRBD1 or TRBD2 (7 bases each). Germline V gives CDR1 KGHSH, CDR2 LQKENI. The ends were cut back, 2 bases at V and 4 bases at J, with 15 bases in the middle. The CDR3 is made up of 15 amino acids.

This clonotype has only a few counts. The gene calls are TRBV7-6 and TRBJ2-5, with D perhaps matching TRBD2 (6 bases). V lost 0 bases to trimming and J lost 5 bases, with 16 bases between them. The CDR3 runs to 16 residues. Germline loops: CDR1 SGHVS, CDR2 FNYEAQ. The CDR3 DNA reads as TGTGCCAGCAGCTTAGCGGGCCTAGAGGGGAGGGAGACCCAGTACTTC. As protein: CASSLAGLEGRETQYF.

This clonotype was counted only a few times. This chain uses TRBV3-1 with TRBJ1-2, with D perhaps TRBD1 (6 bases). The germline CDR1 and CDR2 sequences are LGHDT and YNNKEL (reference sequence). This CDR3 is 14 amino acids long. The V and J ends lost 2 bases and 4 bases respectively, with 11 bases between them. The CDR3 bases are TGTGCCAGCAGCCAAAGAGGGGGTTCCTATGGCTACACCTTC. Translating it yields CASSQRGGSYGYTF. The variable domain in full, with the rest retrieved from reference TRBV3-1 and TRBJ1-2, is DTAVSQTPKYLVTQMGNDKSIKCEQNLGHDTMYWYKQDSKKFLKIMFSYNNKELIINETVPNRFSPKSPDKAHLNLHINSLELGDSAVYFCASSQRGGSYGYTFGSGTRLTVV.

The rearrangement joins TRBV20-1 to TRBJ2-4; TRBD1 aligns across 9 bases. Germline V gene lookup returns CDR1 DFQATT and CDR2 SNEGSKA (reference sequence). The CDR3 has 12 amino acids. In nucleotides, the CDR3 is TGCAGCCACAGGGGGCGAAACGACATTCAGTACTTC. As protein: CSHRGRNDIQYF.

The CDR3 nucleotides are TGTGCCACCAGTGATGCACTAGGGGACTCCTACAATGAGCAGTTCTTC. It specifies CATSDALGDSYNEQFF. J is TRBJ2-1 and V is TRBV24-1; TRBD1 or TRBD2 may be the D gene (5 bases each). Trimming stripped 3 bases from V and 0 bases from J, with 11 bases between. The germline gives CDR1 KGHDR, CDR2 SFDVKD. This CDR3 region has 16 residues.

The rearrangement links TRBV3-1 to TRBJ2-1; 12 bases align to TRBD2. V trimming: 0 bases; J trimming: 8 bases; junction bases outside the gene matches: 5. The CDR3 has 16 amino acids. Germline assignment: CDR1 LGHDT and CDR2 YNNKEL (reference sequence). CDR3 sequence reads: CASSQDRLAGVDEQFF. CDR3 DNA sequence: TGTGCCAGCAGCCAAGACCGACTAGCGGGAGTCGATGAGCAGTTCTTC.

The CDR3 loop is CSVTPGLQIEQYF. CDR3 nucleotide sequence: TGCAGCGTGACCCCGGGACTCCAGATCGAGCAGTACTTC. V usage is TRBV29-1 and J usage is TRBJ2-7; D possibly corresponds to TRBD2 (6 bases). The CDR3 contains 13 residues. CDR1 and CDR2 from the germline V gene are SQVTM and ANQGSEA. The V end was cut by 6 bases, the J end by 6 bases, with 18 bases between.

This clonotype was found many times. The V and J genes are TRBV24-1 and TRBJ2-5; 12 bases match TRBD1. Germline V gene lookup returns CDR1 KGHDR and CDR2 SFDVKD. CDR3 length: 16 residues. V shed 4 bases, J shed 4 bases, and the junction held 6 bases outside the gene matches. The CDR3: CATSDPGTGGGETQYF. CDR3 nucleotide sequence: TGTGCCACCAGTGACCCCGGGACAGGGGGCGGAGAGACCCAGTACTTC.